This TCR beta chain was captured by sequencing in a study of blood T cell repertoires in COVID-19. The germline V gene encodes CDR1 SGHVS and CDR2 FNYEAQ. The length of the CDR3 is 16 residues. The J segment lost 5 bases and the V segment lost 5 bases, leaving 13 bases of the junction unmatched. Recruited during active infection, patients (from Seattle) were subsequently followed longitudinally. In the original workflow: Nucleated cell counts were estimated from reference gene primer amplification. TCRdb keeps only in-frame clones here, not all; method: immunoSEQ multiplex PCR. V, J and clone size were drawn from that table, and D and trimming were deduced from the DNA. The table has a few hundred thousand clones, about nine tenths seen once.

The source of this sequence is a woman in her 30s with COVID-19, enrolled during active disease. V usage is TRBV7-6 and J usage is TRBJ2-7; 9 bases align to TRBD2. Sequenced material: peripheral blood. The CDR3 sequence is CASSPSPGLALHEQYF. The DNA of the CDR3 is TGTGCCAGCAGCCCCTCCCCGGGACTAGCCCTCCACGAGCAGTACTTC.